A selection of T cell receptor beta chains follows, all from one sample in a study of cytomegalovirus exposure and HLA in healthy donors. The assay was immunoSEQ multiplex PCR, and TCRdb's table has in-frame clones only and misses some. The sample carries 80,000 to 90,000 clones, 95% to 97% recorded once. The sequenced material came from PBMCs. The receptors were sampled from a man aged 18 to 29 in good health and CMV-seronegative. Each CDR3 is given with its conserved first and last residue. D genes are given only for firm matches.

J gene,D gene,V gene,CDR3 DNA,CDR3 protein
TRBJ2-5,-,TRBV30,TGTGCCTGGAGCGCCGGGGAGACCCAGTACTTC,CAWSAGETQYF
TRBJ1-3,-,TRBV19,TGTGCCAGCACCCTAACTCAGGGACTTCTCTCTGGAAACACCATATATTTT,CASTLTQGLLSGNTIYF
TRBJ2-3,-,TRBV15,TGTGCCACCAGCAGGGGTTTAAGCGCAGATACGCAGTATTTT,CATSRGLSADTQYF
TRBJ2-4,TRBD2,TRBV19,TGTGCCAGTAGCCCAGGGACTAGCGGGGGGGACAAAAACATTCAGTACTTC,CASSPGTSGGDKNIQYF
TRBJ1-1,-,TRBV6-5,TGTGCCAGCAGTAGCCGGGAAGGGCACACTGAAGCTTTCTTT,CASSSREGHTEAFF
TRBJ2-2,-,TRBV19,TGTGCCAGTAATACAGTTAACACCGGGGAGCTGTTTTTT,CASNTVNTGELFF
TRBJ2-5,TRBD1,TRBV23-1,TGCGCCAGCAGTCAATCTCCTAGGGACAGTGAAGAGACCCAGTACTTC,CASSQSPRDSEETQYF
TRBJ2-2,-,TRBV6-1,TGTGCCAGCAGTGAATACGGGGAGCTGTTTTTT,CASSEYGELFF
TRBJ1-2,-,TRBV5-1,TGCGCCAGCAGCCTGCCTGGAACAGGTGCCTATGGCTACACCTTC,CASSLPGTGAYGYTF
TRBJ1-1,TRBD1,TRBV6-5,TGTGCCAGCAGTTACCATATGGGGACAGGGAACACTGAAGCTTTCTTT,CASSYHMGTGNTEAFF
TRBJ1-3,-,TRBV11-3,TGTGCCAGCAGCTTAGTGTCAGGGGCCGGAAACACCATATATTTT,CASSLVSGAGNTIYF
TRBJ1-1,TRBD1,TRBV4-1,TGCGCCAGCAGCCAACCGGGACAGGGGAGTGAAGCTTTCTTT,CASSQPGQGSEAFF
TRBJ1-1,TRBD1,TRBV19,TGTGCCAGTAGTATGTGGACAGGGGATTCTGCTGGGGCTTTCTTT,CASSMWTGDSAGAFF
TRBJ2-7,TRBD1,TRBV14,TGTGCCAGCAGCCACGGGACAGACAACTACGAGCAGTACTTC,CASSHGTDNYEQYF
TRBJ2-1,TRBD1,TRBV29-1,TGCAGCGTTGGGGGATTCCTAACTACAGGGGGTCGGTTCGATGAGCAGTTCTTC,CSVGGFLTTGGRFDEQFF
TRBJ1-3,-,TRBV21-1,TGTGCCAGCAGCAAAGTCGGACAGGGCTTTAGCTCTGGAAACACCATATATTTT,CASSKVGQGFSSGNTIYF